The 11 T cell receptor beta chains reported below all come from one sample, sequenced in a study of post-analysis software for immune sequencing data. Study outcomes and limitations: Compared with controls, patients had more of 4 to 6 TRBV segments, including TRBV5-6, TRBV5-1 and TRBV20-1.

Their cognate antigens are unknown. Sequencing libraries made from TCR beta cDNA carried unique molecular identifiers. TCRdb reprocessed the PCR reads with MiXCR, giving one entry per CDR3 protein. The sample holds some 700,000 distinct CDR3 sequences; over 45% are singletons and the top ten take around 11%. Sequenced: blood. The receptors originated from a girl aged 2-10 years with multiple sclerosis.

CDR3 bases: TGTGCCAGCAGCGCTAACAGGGGCACAGATACGCAGTATTTT. It codes for CASSANRGTDTQYF. V is TRBV5-5 and J is TRBJ2-3; a weak D match, TRBD1 (6 bases). The V end was cut by 4 bases, the J end by 1 base, with 10 bases between. CDR3 size: 14 residues. Germline CDR1 reads SGHKS; CDR2 reads YYEKEE (reference sequence).

The chain is built from TRBV7-4 and TRBJ2-1, with 9 bases fitting TRBD2. Germline V CDR1 and CDR2: SGHVT, SQSDAQ. V lost 5 bases and J lost 6; bases outside the gene matches: 5. CDR3 size: 14 residues. The CDR3 DNA follows: TGTGCCAGCAGCCGGACTAGCGCGGTCAATGAGCAGTTCTTC. The encoded protein is CASSRTSAVNEQFF.

This clonotype showed up just a few times. The chain recombines TRBV29-1 with TRBJ2-5; 9 nucleotides align to TRBD1. From germline, CDR1 is SQVTM and CDR2 ANQGSEA. The CDR3 extends over 11 amino acids. After removal of 7 bases from V and 3 bases from J, the junction contained 0 bases not matched to a gene. CDR3 residues: CSGDREETQYF. CDR3 in DNA: TGCAGCGGGGACAGGGAAGAGACCCAGTACTTC.

The rearrangement links TRBV7-2 to TRBJ2-6; no reliable D call. The CDR3 length is 15 residues. Trimming cost V 5 bases and J 0 bases, with 8 bases left between them. From germline, CDR1 is SGHTA and CDR2 FQGNSA. The CDR3 loop reads CASSQRNSGANVLTF. In nucleotides, the CDR3 is TGTGCCAGCAGCCAAAGAAACTCTGGGGCCAACGTCCTGACTTTC.

V gene TRBV7-2 combines with J gene TRBJ1-5; D gene uncertain. V dropped 2 bases and J dropped 0 bases, with 11 bases sitting between them. Per the germline V gene, CDR1 is SGHTA and CDR2 is FQGNSA. The CDR3 loop spans 16 amino acids. DNA for the CDR3: TGTGCCAGCAGCTTAAGTTTAGGGAGTAGCAATCAGCCCCAGCATTTT. This encodes CASSLSLGSSNQPQHF.

This rearrangement joins TRBV24-1 to TRBJ2-4; D gene uncertain. The CDR3 runs 14 residues. Germline values: CDR1 KGHDR, CDR2 SFDVKD. Deletions cut 10 bases from V and 0 bases from J, with 12 bases between. The chain's CDR3 is CATRREIAKNIQYF. For the CDR3, the DNA is TGTGCCACACGGCGTGAGATAGCCAAAAACATTCAGTACTTC.

The chain recombines TRBV2 with TRBJ2-1; no clear D. CDR3 length: 15 residues. V was pared by 0 bases and J by 4 bases, with 10 bases between. Per germline, CDR1 SNHLY and CDR2 FYNNEI. CDR3 region: CASSEARTSYNEQFF. CDR3 coding DNA: TGTGCCAGCAGTGAAGCGCGTACCTCATACAATGAGCAGTTCTTC.

The CDR3 spells CASSPDRGLQETQYF. DNA of the CDR3: TGTGCCAGCAGCCCAGACAGGGGGCTCCAAGAGACCCAGTACTTC. The rearrangement links TRBV12-3 or TRBV12-4 to TRBJ2-5; 10 nucleotides match TRBD1. Trimming cost V 6 bases and J 1 base; bases outside gene matches: 5. CDR3 length: 15 residues.

This rearrangement joins TRBV6-5 to TRBJ2-2, with D perhaps TRBD2 (5 bases). From germline, CDR1 is MNHEY and CDR2 SVGAGI. There are 16 residues in the CDR3. The germline V and J ends were trimmed by 0 bases and 3 bases, with 11 bases remaining between them. The CDR3 loop reads CASSYSAPEDTGELFF. In nucleotides, the CDR3 is TGTGCCAGCAGTTACTCGGCCCCGGAGGACACCGGGGAGCTGTTTTTT.

The J gene is TRBJ1-1, the V gene TRBV15; no reliable D call. Germline assignment: CDR1 LNHNV and CDR2 YYDKDF (reference sequence). V was clipped by 0 bases and J by 2 bases, with 13 bases between them. The length of the CDR3 is 16 residues. The CDR3: CATSRDYEATNTEAFF. CDR3 bases: TGTGCCACCAGCAGAGACTACGAGGCCACTAACACTGAAGCTTTCTTT. The full variable domain, its missing parts supplied by reference TRBV15 and TRBJ1-1, is DAMVIQNPRYQVTQFGKPVTLSCSQTLNHNVMYWYQQKSSQAPKLLFHYYDKDFNNEADTPDNFQSRRPNTSFCFLDIRSPGLGDTAMYLCATSRDYEATNTEAFFGQGTRLTVV.

The sample holds a few counts of this clonotype. V usage is TRBV7-9 and J usage is TRBJ2-1; TRBD2 aligns across 7 bases. Germline V gives CDR1 SEHNR, CDR2 FQNEAQ (reference sequence). V lost 5 bases, J lost 7 bases, and 11 bases stayed unmatched. CDR3 length equals 15 residues. The DNA of the CDR3 is TGTGCCAGCAGCGGGGGACTACCCTGGGGGAATGAGCAGTTCTTC. Protein sequence: CASSGGLPWGNEQFF.